This T cell receptor (beta chain) came from a study of a mutant IDH1 vaccine in newly diagnosed glioma. Study context: Standard pretreatment was either radiotherapy, temozolomide, or, for most, radiochemotherapy with temozolomide.

Using immunoSEQ multiplex PCR, the repertoire was profiled, and TCRdb retains in-frame clones only, with some absent. Of about 56,000 clones detected, roughly 87% appear once; the ten largest clones hold about 3.2%. Time point here: week 47, end of study. It was 300 ug of mutant IDH1 20-mer peptide that made up each vaccine dose, given with topical imiquimod. Trimming took 2 bases from V and 7 from J, leaving 12 bases between them. Germline loops: CDR1 SGHAT, CDR2 FQDESV (reference sequence). This CDR3 has 15 residues. Comments on this clone: What it recognizes is unknown.

This TCR was sampled from a woman aged 45 to 65 with glioma. V and J are TRBV11-1 and TRBJ1-6; no clear D gene. The sample in question was PBMCs, obtained from a glioma patient whose treatment included an IDH1 peptide vaccine. The CDR3 DNA is TGTGCCAGCAGCTTACTTCGTCAGCAGAATTCACCCCTCCACTTT. It yields the protein CASSLLRQQNSPLHF.